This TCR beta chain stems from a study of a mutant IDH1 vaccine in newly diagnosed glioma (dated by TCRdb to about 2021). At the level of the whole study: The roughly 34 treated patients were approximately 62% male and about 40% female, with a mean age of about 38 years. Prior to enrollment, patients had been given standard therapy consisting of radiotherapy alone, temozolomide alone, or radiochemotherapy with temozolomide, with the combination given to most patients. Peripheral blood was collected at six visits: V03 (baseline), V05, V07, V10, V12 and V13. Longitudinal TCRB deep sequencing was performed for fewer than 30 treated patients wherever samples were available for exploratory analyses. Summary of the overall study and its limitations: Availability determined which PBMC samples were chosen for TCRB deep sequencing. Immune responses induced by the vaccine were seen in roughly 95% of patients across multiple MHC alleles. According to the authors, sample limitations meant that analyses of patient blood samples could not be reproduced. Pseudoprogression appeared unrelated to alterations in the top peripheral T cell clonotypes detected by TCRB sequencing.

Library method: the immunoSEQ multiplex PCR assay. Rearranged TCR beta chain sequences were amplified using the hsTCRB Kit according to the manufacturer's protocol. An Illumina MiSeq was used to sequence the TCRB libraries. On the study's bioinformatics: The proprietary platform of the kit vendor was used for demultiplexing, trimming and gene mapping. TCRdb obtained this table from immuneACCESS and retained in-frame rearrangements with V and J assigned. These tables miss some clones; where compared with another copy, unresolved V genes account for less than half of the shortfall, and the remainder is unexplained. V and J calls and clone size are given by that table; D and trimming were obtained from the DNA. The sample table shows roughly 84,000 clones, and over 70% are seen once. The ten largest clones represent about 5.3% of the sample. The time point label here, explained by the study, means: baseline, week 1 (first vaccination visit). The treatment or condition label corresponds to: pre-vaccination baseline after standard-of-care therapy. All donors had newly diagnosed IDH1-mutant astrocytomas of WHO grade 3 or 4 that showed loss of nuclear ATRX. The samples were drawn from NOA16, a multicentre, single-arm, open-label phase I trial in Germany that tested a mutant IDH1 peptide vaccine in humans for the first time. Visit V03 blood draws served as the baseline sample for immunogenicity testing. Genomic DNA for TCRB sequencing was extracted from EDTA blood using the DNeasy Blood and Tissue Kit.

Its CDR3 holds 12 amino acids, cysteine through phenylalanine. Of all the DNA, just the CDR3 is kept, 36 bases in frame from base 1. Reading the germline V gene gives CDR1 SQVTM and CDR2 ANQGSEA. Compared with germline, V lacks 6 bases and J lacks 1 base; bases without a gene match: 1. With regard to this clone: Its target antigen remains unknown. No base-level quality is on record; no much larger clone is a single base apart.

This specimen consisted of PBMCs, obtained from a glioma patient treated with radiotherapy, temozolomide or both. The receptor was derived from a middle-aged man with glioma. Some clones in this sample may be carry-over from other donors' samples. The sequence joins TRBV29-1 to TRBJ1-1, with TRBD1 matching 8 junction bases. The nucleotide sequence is TGCAGCGTGGACAGGGCGAACACTGAAGCTTTCTTT. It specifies CSVDRANTEAFF.